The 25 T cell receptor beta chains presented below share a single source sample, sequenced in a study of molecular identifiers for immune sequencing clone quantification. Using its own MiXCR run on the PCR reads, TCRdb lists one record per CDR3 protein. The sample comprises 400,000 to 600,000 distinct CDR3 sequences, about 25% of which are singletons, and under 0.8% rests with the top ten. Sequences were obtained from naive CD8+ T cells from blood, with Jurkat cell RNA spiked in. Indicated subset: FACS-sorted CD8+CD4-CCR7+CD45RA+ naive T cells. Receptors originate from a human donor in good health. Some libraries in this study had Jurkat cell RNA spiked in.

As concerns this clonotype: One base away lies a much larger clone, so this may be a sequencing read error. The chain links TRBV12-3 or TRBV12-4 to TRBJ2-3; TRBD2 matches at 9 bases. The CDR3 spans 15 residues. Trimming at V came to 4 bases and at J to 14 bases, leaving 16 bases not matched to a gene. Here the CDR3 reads CASSSAGGRDGPRYF. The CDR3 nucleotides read TGTGCCAGCAGTTCCGCGGGGGGGCGTGACGGTCCGCGGTATTTT.

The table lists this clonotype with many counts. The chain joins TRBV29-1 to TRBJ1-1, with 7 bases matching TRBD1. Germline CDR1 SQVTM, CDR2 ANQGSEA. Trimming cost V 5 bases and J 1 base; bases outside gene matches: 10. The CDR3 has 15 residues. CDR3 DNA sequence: TGCAGCGTTTCCCCCTTACAGGGGCCGAACACTGAAGCTTTCTTT. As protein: CSVSPLQGPNTEAFF.

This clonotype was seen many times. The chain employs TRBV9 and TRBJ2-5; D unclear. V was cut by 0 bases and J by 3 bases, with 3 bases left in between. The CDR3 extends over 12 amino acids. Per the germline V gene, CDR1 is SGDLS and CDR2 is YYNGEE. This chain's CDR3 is CASSVDKETQYF. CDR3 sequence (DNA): TGTGCCAGCAGCGTAGACAAAGAGACCCAGTACTTC.

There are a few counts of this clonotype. The CDR3 bases are TGTGCCAGCAGTCCCGACCGGGGGGTGGGCACTGAAGCTTTCTTT. This codes for CASSPDRGVGTEAFF. The V call is TRBV27, the J call TRBJ1-1; possible D gene TRBD1, 5 bases. Germline V gives CDR1 MNHEY, CDR2 SMNVEV (reference sequence). V dropped 5 bases and J dropped 4 bases, with 17 bases sitting between them. This CDR3 contains 15 residues.

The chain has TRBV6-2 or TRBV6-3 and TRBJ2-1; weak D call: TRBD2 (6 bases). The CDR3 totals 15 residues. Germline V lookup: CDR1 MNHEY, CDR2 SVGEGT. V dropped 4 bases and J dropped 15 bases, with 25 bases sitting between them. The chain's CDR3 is CASSSIAASYNAPFF. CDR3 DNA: TGTGCCAGCAGTTCCATAGCGGCCTCCTACAATGCGCCGTTCTTC.

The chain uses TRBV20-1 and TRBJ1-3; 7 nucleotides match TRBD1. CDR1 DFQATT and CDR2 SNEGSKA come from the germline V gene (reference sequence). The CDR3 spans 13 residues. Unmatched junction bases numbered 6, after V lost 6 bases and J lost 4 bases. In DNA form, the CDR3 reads TGCAGTGCGCTCGGGACAGTCGGAAACACCATATATTTT. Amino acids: CSALGTVGNTIYF.

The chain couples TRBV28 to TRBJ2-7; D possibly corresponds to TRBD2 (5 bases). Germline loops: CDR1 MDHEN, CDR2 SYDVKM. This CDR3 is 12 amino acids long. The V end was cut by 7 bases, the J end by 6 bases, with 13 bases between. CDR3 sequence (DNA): TGTGCCAGCAACTCACGGGGTCCCGAGCAGTACTTC. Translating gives CASNSRGPEQYF. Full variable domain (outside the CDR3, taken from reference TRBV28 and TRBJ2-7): DVKVTQSSRYLVKRTGEKVFLECVQDMDHENMFWYRQDPGLGLRLIYFSYDVKMKEKGDIPEGYSVSREKKERFSLILESASTNQTSMYLCASNSRGPEQYFGPGTRLTVT.

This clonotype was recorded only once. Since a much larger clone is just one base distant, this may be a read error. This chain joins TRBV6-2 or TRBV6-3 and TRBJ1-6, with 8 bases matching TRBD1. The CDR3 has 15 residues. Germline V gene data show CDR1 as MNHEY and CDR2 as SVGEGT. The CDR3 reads CASSPHQGANSPLRF. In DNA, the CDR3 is TGTGCCAGCAGTCCTCACCAGGGGGCCAATTCACCCCTCCGCTTT.

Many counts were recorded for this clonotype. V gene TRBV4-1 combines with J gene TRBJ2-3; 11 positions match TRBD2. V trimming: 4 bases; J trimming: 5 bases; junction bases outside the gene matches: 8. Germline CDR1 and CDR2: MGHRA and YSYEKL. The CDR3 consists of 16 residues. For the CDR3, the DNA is TGCGCCAGCAGCCCAGTTAGCGGGGGGGCGGAAGATACGCAGTATTTT. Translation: CASSPVSGGAEDTQYF.

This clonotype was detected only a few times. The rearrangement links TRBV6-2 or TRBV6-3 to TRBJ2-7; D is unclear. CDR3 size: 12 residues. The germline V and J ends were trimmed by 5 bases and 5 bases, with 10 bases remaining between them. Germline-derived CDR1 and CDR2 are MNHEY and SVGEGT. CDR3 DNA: TGTGCCAGCAGTCCCAGTTTCCACGAGCAGTACTTC. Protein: CASSPSFHEQYF.

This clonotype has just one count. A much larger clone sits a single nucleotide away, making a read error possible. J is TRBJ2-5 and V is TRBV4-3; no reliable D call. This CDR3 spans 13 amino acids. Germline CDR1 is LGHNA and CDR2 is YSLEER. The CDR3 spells CASSNSREETQNF. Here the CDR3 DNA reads TGCGCCAGCAGCAACAGTAGGGAAGAGACCCAGAACTTC.

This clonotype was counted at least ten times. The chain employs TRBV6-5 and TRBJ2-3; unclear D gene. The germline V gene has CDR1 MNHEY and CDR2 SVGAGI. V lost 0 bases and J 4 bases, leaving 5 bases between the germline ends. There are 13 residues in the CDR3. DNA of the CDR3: TGTGCCAGCAGTTACTCGCAACCAGATACGCAGTATTTT. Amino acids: CASSYSQPDTQYF.

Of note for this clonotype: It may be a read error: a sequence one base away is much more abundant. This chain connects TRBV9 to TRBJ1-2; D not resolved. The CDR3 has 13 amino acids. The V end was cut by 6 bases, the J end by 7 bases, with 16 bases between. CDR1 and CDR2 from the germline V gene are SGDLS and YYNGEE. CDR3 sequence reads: CASISRQSCGYTF. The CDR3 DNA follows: TGTGCCAGCATCTCCAGGCAGAGCTGTGGCTACACCTTC.

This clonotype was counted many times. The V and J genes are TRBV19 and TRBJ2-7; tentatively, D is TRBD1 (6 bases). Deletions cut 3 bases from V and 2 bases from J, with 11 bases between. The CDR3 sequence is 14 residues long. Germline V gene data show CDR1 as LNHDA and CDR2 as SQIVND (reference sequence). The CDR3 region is CASSIRDNTYEQYF. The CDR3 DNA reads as TGTGCCAGTAGTATCCGGGACAACACCTACGAGCAGTACTTC.

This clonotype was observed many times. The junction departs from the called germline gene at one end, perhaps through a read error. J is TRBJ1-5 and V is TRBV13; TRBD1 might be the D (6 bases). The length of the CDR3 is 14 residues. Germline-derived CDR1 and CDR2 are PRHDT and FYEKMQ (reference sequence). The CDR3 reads CASSLGRGNQPQHF. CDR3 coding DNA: TGTGCCAGCAGTTTAGGGAGGGGGAATCAGCCCCAGCATTTT.

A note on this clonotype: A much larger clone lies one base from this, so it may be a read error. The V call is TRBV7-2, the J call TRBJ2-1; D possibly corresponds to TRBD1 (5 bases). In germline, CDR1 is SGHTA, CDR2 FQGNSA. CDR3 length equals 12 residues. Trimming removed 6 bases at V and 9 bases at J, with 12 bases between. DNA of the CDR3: TGTGCCAGCAGTAGCAAAGGGGTTGAGCAGTTCTTC. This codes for CASSSKGVEQFF.

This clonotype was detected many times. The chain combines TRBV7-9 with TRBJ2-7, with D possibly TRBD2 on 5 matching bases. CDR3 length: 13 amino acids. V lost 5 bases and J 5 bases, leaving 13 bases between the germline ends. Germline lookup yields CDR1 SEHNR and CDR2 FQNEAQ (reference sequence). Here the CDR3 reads CASSPRRRDEQYF. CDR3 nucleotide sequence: TGTGCCAGCAGCCCACGCCGGCGGGACGAGCAGTACTTC. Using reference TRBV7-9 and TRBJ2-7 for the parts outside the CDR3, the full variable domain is DTGVSQNPRHKITKRGQNVTFRCDPISEHNRLYWYRQTLGQGPEFLTYFQNEAQLEKSRLLSDRFSAERPKGSFSTLEIQRTEQGDSAMYLCASSPRRRDEQYFGPGTRLTVT.

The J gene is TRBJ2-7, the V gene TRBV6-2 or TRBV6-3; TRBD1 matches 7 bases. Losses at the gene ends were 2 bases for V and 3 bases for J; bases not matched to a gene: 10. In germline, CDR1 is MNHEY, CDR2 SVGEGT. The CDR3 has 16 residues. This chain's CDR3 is CASSYSLVAGGYEQYF. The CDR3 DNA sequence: TGTGCCAGCAGTTACAGCCTGGTGGCAGGGGGCTACGAGCAGTACTTC.

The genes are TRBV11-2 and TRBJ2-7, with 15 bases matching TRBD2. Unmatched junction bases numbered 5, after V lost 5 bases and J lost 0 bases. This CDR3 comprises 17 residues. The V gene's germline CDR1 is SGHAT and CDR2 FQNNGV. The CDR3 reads CASSTWTSGGASYEQYF. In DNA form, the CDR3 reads TGTGCCAGCAGCACCTGGACTAGCGGGGGGGCCTCCTACGAGCAGTACTTC. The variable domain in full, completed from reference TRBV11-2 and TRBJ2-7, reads EAGVAQSPRYKIIEKRQSVAFWCNPISGHATLYWYQQILGQGPKLLIQFQNNGVVDDSQLPKDRFSAERLKGVDSTLKIQPAKLEDSAVYLCASSTWTSGGASYEQYFGPGTRLTVT.

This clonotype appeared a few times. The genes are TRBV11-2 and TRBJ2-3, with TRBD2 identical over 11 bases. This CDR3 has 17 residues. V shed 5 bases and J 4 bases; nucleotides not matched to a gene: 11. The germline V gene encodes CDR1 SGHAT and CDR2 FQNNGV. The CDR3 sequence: CASSTLAGGRSADTQYF. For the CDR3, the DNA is TGTGCCAGCAGCACGTTAGCGGGGGGGCGTTCCGCAGATACGCAGTATTTT.

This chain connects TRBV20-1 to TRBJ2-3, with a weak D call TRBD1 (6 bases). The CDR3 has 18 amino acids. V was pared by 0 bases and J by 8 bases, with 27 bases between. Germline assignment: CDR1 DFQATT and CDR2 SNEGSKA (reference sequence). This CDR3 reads CSARDLSDGTPGGGTQYF. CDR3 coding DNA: TGCAGTGCTAGAGATCTCTCGGACGGGACACCCGGTGGGGGTACGCAGTATTTT.

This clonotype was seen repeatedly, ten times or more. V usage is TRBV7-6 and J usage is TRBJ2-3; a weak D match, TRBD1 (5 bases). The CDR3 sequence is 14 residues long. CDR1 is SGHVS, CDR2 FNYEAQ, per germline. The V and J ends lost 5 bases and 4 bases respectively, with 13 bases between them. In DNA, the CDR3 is TGTGCCAGCAGCCAGGGCCCAGGGCCAGATACGCAGTATTTT. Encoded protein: CASSQGPGPDTQYF.

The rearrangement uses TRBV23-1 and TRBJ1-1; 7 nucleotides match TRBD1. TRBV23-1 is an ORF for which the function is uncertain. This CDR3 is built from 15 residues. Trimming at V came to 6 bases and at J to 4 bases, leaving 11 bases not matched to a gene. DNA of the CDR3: TGCGCCAGCAGACGGTTGACAGGGAGGGTCACTGAAGCTTTCTTT. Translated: CASRRLTGRVTEAFF.

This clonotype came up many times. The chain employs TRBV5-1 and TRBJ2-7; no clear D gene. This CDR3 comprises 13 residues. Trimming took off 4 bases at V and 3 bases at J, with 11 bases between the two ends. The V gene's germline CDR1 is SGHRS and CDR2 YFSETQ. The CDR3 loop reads CASSPGRYYEQYF. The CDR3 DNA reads TGCGCCAGCAGCCCCGGACGATACTACGAGCAGTACTTC.

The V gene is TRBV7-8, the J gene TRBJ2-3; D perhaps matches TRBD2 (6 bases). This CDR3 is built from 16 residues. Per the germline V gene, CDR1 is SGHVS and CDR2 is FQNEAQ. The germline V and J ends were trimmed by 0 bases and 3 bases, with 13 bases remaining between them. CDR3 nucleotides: TGTGCCAGCAGCTTAGCGGGCGGGGTATGGACAGATACGCAGTATTTT. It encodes CASSLAGGVWTDTQYF.